The 23 T cell receptor beta chains below come from one sample, sequenced in a study of neoadjuvant anti-PD-1 for oral cavity cancer. TCRdb's copy holds only in-frame clones and misses some; the assay was immunoSEQ multiplex PCR. The table records under 15,000 clones, around 69% of them present only once. This sample comprised tumor tissue, obtained before nivolumab (anti-PD-1) treatment. These receptors were taken from a person between 40 and 85 years old with oral cavity squamous cell carcinoma. The donor label of this sample is uncertain.

This clone was observed a handful of times. The chain joins TRBV2 to TRBJ2-7; D gene ambiguous. The V and J ends lost 4 bases and 0 bases respectively, with 4 bases between them. Germline values: CDR1 SNHLY, CDR2 FYNNEI. CDR3 length: 12 residues. CDR3 sequence reads: CASSAISYEQYF. The DNA for the CDR3 is TGTGCCAGCAGTGCCATCTCCTACGAGCAGTACTTC.

This clone was found a few times. DNA for the CDR3: TGTGCCAGTAGTCCCAGGACAGGGGACCCTAATGAAAAACTGTTTTTT. This sequence encodes CASSPRTGDPNEKLFF. This chain connects TRBV19 to TRBJ1-4; TRBD1 agrees at 9 bases. There are 16 residues in the CDR3. V trimming: 5 bases; J trimming: 3 bases; junction bases outside the gene matches: 7. CDR1 is LNHDA, CDR2 SQIVND, per germline (reference sequence).

The chain recombines TRBV29-1 with TRBJ2-1; D uncertain. The CDR3 runs 15 residues. Germline V gene data show CDR1 as SQVTM and CDR2 as ANQGSEA. Trimming left V 4 bases short and J 0 bases short, with 13 bases between. Written as DNA, the CDR3 is TGCAGCGTTGTGAGGTCAGGAAACTCCTACAATGAGCAGTTCTTC. Residues: CSVVRSGNSYNEQFF.

CDR3 in DNA: TGCGCCAGCAGCCCGGGACTAGCGGGAGGCATGGCAGATACGCAGTATTTT. This gives the protein CASSPGLAGGMADTQYF. This chain joins TRBV5-1 and TRBJ2-3, with TRBD2 matching over 15 bases. The length of the CDR3 is 17 residues. CDR1 SGHRS and CDR2 YFSETQ come from the germline V gene. V shed 4 bases and J 4 bases; nucleotides not matched to a gene: 7.

This clone was seen a handful of times. The chain joins TRBV5-1 to TRBJ2-2, with 8 bases aligning to TRBD1. Germline V gene sequence: CDR1 SGHRS, CDR2 YFSETQ. The CDR3 extends over 16 amino acids. The V gene end was trimmed by 2 bases and the J gene end by 0 bases; junction bases not matched to a gene: 3. Here the CDR3 reads CASSFKQGANTGELFF. CDR3 DNA sequence: TGCGCCAGCAGCTTTAAACAGGGGGCGAACACCGGGGAGCTGTTTTTT.

The V call is TRBV13, the J call TRBJ2-1; weak D call: TRBD2 (5 bases). The germline V gene encodes CDR1 PRHDT and CDR2 FYEKMQ (reference sequence). Trimming took off 3 bases at V and 7 bases at J, with 10 bases between the two ends. The CDR3 extends over 13 amino acids. The CDR3 DNA reads TGTGCCAGCAGCTTTATGCGCGGGAATGAGCAGTTCTTC. Its translation: CASSFMRGNEQFF. Full variable domain (missing parts from reference TRBV13 and TRBJ2-1): AAGVIQSPRHLIKEKRETATLKCYPIPRHDTVYWYQQGPGQDPQFLISFYEKMQSDKGSIPDRFSAQQFSDYHSELNMSSLELGDSALYFCASSFMRGNEQFFGPGTRLTVL.

This clone was found once. The chain links TRBV19 to TRBJ2-2, with no clear D. Germline V CDR1 and CDR2: LNHDA, SQIVND (reference sequence). The CDR3 sequence is 14 residues long. V gave up 2 bases and J gave up 2 bases, with 6 bases separating them. CDR3 DNA sequence: TGTGCCAGTAGTATATACAGAAACACCGGGGAGCTGTTTTTT. Protein: CASSIYRNTGELFF.

The rearrangement joins TRBV19 to TRBJ2-5; TRBD2 aligns across 12 bases. This CDR3 region has 15 residues. Germline CDR1 and CDR2: LNHDA and SQIVND (reference sequence). The ends lost 4 bases at V and 4 bases at J; junction bases unmatched: 4. DNA for the CDR3: TGTGCCAGTAGTACCCTAGCGGGGGGGCGAGAGACCCAGTACTTC. Protein product: CASSTLAGGRETQYF.

The chain has TRBV6-4 and TRBJ1-1, with 7 bases matching TRBD1. J lost 4 bases, V lost 6 bases, and 8 bases had no gene match. From germline, CDR1 is MRHNA and CDR2 SNTAGT. The CDR3 is 14 amino acids. CDR3 loop: CASSLTGIGTEAFF. The CDR3 DNA sequence: TGTGCCAGCAGCCTGACAGGGATAGGCACTGAAGCTTTCTTT.

The rearrangement links TRBV7-3 to TRBJ1-1; maybe TRBD1 (6 bases). V gave up 5 bases and J gave up 7 bases, with 17 bases separating them. The CDR3 length is 14 residues. Germline values: CDR1 SGHTA, CDR2 FQGTGA. The CDR3 coding sequence is TGTGCCAGCAGCCTACAGGGAGGTGCGCGTGAAGCTTTCTTT. It yields the protein CASSLQGGAREAFF.

The chain couples TRBV11-2 to TRBJ2-7, with 8 bases lining up with TRBD2. Per the germline V gene, CDR1 is SGHAT and CDR2 is FQNNGV. Losses at the gene ends were 4 bases for V and 0 bases for J; bases not matched to a gene: 8. CDR3 size: 16 residues. The CDR3 DNA reads as TGTGCCAGCAGCTCCGTACCTAGCGGGCTCTCCTACGAGCAGTACTTC. It yields the protein CASSSVPSGLSYEQYF. Based on the CDR3 plus reference TRBV11-2 and TRBJ2-7, the full variable domain is EAGVAQSPRYKIIEKRQSVAFWCNPISGHATLYWYQQILGQGPKLLIQFQNNGVVDDSQLPKDRFSAERLKGVDSTLKIQPAKLEDSAVYLCASSSVPSGLSYEQYFGPGTRLTVT.

This clone was recorded only once. The chain couples TRBV2 to TRBJ2-1; D is possibly TRBD1 (8 bases). With 7 bases removed from V and 6 bases from J, the gap between germline ends came to 31 bases. The CDR3 consists of 19 residues. Germline CDR1 SNHLY, CDR2 FYNNEI. CDR3 DNA sequence: TGTGCCAGCAATCCAGGGGGCGGGATCCTCCCCGGGAGGCTCAATGAGCAGTTCTTC. Translated, it gives CASNPGGGILPGRLNEQFF. Filled out from reference TRBV2 and TRBJ2-1, the complete variable domain reads EPEVTQTPSHQVTQMGQEVILRCVPISNHLYFYWYRQILGQKVEFLVSFYNNEISEKSEIFDDQFSVERPDGSNFTLKIRSTKLEDSAMYFCASNPGGGILPGRLNEQFFGPGTRLTVL.

This chain connects TRBV2 to TRBJ1-4, with 9 bases aligning to TRBD1. The junction had 7 bases not matched to a gene; V was cut back by 3 bases and J by 5 bases. Germline V gene sequence: CDR1 SNHLY, CDR2 FYNNEI. This CDR3 has 16 residues. The CDR3 nucleotides are TGTGCCAGCAGTGACCGTAGACAGGGGGTAAATGAAAAACTGTTTTTT. This codes for CASSDRRQGVNEKLFF.

This chain uses TRBV2 with TRBJ2-1; TRBD2 aligns across 7 bases. With V trimmed by 7 bases and J by 9 bases, 15 bases remained unmatched. The CDR3 spans 15 residues. From germline, CDR1 is SNHLY and CDR2 FYNNEI. The CDR3 region is CASNGGDGATFEQFF. The CDR3 region has the DNA TGTGCCAGCAATGGGGGGGACGGAGCCACCTTTGAGCAGTTCTTC.

This rearrangement joins TRBV18 to TRBJ2-5; TRBD2 aligns across 7 bases. This CDR3 is 14 amino acids long. V shed 3 bases, J shed 3 bases, and the junction held 4 bases outside the gene matches. CDR1 is KGHSH, CDR2 LQKENI, per germline. CDR3 nucleotide sequence: TGTGCCAGCTCACCGCGCCTAGCGGAAGAGACCCAGTACTTC. As protein: CASSPRLAEETQYF.

This clone has only a few counts. The chain has TRBV4-1 and TRBJ1-2; D unresolved. V lost 1 base and J lost 1, with 4 bases in between. The CDR3 extends over 13 amino acids. Germline V gene lookup returns CDR1 MGHRA and CDR2 YSYEKL. CDR3 sequence reads: CASSQGVNYGYTF. In DNA, the CDR3 is TGCGCCAGCAGCCAAGGAGTTAACTATGGCTACACCTTC.

This clone turned up a few times. This rearrangement joins TRBV5-1 to TRBJ2-7, with D maybe TRBD1 (6 bases). V shed 1 base and J shed 2 bases, with 16 bases lying between them. Germline CDR1 is SGHRS and CDR2 is YFSETQ. This CDR3 is built from 16 residues. The CDR3 sequence: CASSLTGGTGTYEQYF. CDR3 nucleotides: TGCGCCAGCAGCTTGACGGGCGGAACAGGGACCTACGAGCAGTACTTC.

This clone has only one observation. The chain links TRBV11-2 to TRBJ1-1, with a tentative D call TRBD1 (6 bases). The CDR3 runs to 15 residues. V was clipped by 5 bases and J by 3 bases, with 16 bases between them. The germline gives CDR1 SGHAT, CDR2 FQNNGV. CDR3 loop: CASSLLKGGDTEAFF. As DNA, the CDR3 is TGTGCCAGCAGCCTCTTAAAAGGGGGGGACACTGAAGCTTTCTTT.

This clone was detected once. The chain has TRBV28 and TRBJ1-1; D gene uncertain. This CDR3 spans 14 amino acids. V lost 3 bases to trimming and J lost 1 base, with 9 bases between them. Looked up from germline, CDR1 is MDHEN and CDR2 is SYDVKM. CDR3 region: CASSFEGRNTEAFF. The CDR3 coding sequence is TGTGCCAGCAGTTTTGAGGGTCGGAACACTGAAGCTTTCTTT.

V gene TRBV27 combines with J gene TRBJ1-6; tentative D call: TRBD1 (6 bases). V was trimmed by 5 bases and J by 5 bases, leaving 13 bases between them. The germline gives CDR1 MNHEY, CDR2 SMNVEV (reference sequence). CDR3 length: 15 amino acids. The CDR3 nucleotides are TGTGCCAGCAGTGGGGGGCGCGGTAATAATTCACCCCTCCACTTT. This gives the protein CASSGGRGNNSPLHF.

This chain uses TRBV2 with TRBJ1-4; 9 bases map to TRBD1. The CDR3 has 17 amino acids. V was pared by 8 bases and J by 4 bases, with 14 bases of the junction left unmatched. Germline CDR1 is SNHLY and CDR2 is FYNNEI. The CDR3 DNA reads as TGTGCCAGCGGTAGCGTCCCGGGACAGGGTGGTAATGAAAAACTGTTTTTT. It translates to CASGSVPGQGGNEKLFF.

The chain has TRBV2 and TRBJ2-2; D may correspond to TRBD1 or TRBD2 (6 bases each). This CDR3 is built from 15 residues. Per germline, CDR1 SNHLY and CDR2 FYNNEI. With 3 bases removed from V and 8 bases from J, the gap between germline ends came to 16 bases. This CDR3 reads CASSEASGASGELFF. CDR3 coding DNA: TGTGCCAGCAGTGAGGCCTCGGGGGCGTCGGGGGAGCTGTTTTTT.

Of note for this clone: Other DNA sequences of this sample code for an identical CDR3. V usage is TRBV18 and J usage is TRBJ1-5; D may be TRBD1 (5 bases). From germline, CDR1 is KGHSH and CDR2 LQKENI. The CDR3 is 15 amino acids. The ends were cut back, 3 bases at V and 3 bases at J, with 12 bases in the middle. The CDR3 coding sequence is TGTGCCAGCTCACCGCGGGGGGTCTTCAATCAGCCCCAGCATTTT. Its translation: CASSPRGVFNQPQHF.